Listed below are T cell receptor beta chains from one sample, sequenced in a study of lymphopenia after photon versus proton radiotherapy. Using immunoSEQ multiplex PCR, the repertoire was profiled, and TCRdb retains in-frame clones only, with some absent. The repertoire holds 160,000 or so clones, with approximately 90% as singletons. The specimen comprised peripheral blood, sampled from a patient treated with photon-based radiotherapy. These receptors all come from a man over 45 with gastric cancer. CDR3s include the opening cysteine and the closing phenylalanine or tryptophan. D genes are given only for firm matches. Not every row has a clone size; where given, it reads once, few, many or a size class.

TRBV19	NA	once	15	TRBJ2-6	CASTLLGPGANVLTF	TGTGCCAGTACCCTCCTTGGGCCTGGGGCCAACGTCCTGACTTTC
TRBV19	TRBD2	NA	14	TRBJ2-2	CASRGLAGAGELFF	TGTGCCAGTAGAGGCTTAGCGGGCGCCGGGGAGCTGTTTTTT
TRBV5-1	TRBD2	NA	16	TRBJ2-3	CASSLEAGANTDTQYF	TGCGCCAGCAGCTTGGAAGCGGGAGCGAACACAGATACGCAGTATTTT
TRBV6-6	TRBD2	NA	15	TRBJ2-7	CASSYMSGEGHEQYF	TGTGCCAGCAGTTATATGTCGGGGGAGGGCCACGAGCAGTACTTC
TRBV19	NA	NA	19	TRBJ2-6	CASSLGRGSQLSGANVLTF	TGTGCCAGTAGTCTCGGCAGGGGTTCCCAACTCTCTGGGGCCAACGTCCTGACTTTC
TRBV2	NA	NA	13	TRBJ2-7	CASTQSLAGEQYF	TGTGCCAGCACCCAGTCTCTAGCTGGCGAGCAGTACTTC
TRBV15	NA	NA	14	TRBJ1-1	CATSRGTDTTEAFF	TGTGCCACCAGCAGAGGAACGGACACTACTGAAGCTTTCTTT
TRBV18	TRBD2	NA	15	TRBJ2-1	CASSPGGVAANEQFF	TGTGCCAGCTCACCGGGGGGGGTAGCGGCCAATGAGCAGTTCTTC
TRBV7-2	NA	NA	15	TRBJ2-7	CASSFGGSSSYEQYF	TGTGCCAGCAGCTTTGGGGGGTCCAGCTCCTACGAGCAGTACTTC
TRBV7-9	TRBD2	NA	14	TRBJ2-3	CASSFTGGKDTQYF	TGTGCCAGCAGCTTTACGGGAGGGAAGGATACGCAGTATTTT
TRBV7-8	NA	NA	15	TRBJ2-7	CASSFQWDRKYEQYF	TGTGCCAGCAGCTTTCAGTGGGATAGAAAATACGAGCAGTACTTC
TRBV7-3	NA	NA	13	TRBJ1-1	CASSPGGNTEAFF	TGTGCCAGCAGTCCGGGAGGGAACACTGAAGCTTTCTTT
TRBV7-2	NA	NA	14	TRBJ1-3	CASSSGGAGNTIYF	TGTGCCAGCAGCTCTGGGGGAGCTGGAAACACCATATATTTT
TRBV7-9	NA	NA	13	TRBJ1-1	CASSLEANTEAFF	TGTGCCAGCAGCTTGGAAGCGAACACTGAAGCTTTCTTT
TRBV27	NA	NA	14	TRBJ1-4	CASGFQGPNEKLFF	TGTGCCAGCGGTTTCCAGGGACCTAATGAAAAACTGTTTTTT
TRBV2	NA	NA	12	TRBJ1-2	CASSETVYGYTF	TGTGCCAGCAGTGAAACAGTCTATGGCTACACCTTC
TRBV27	TRBD1	NA	18	TRBJ1-5	CASSRTPHRDRAYQPQHF	TGTGCCAGCAGTCGCACACCCCACCGGGACAGGGCCTATCAGCCCCAGCATTTT
TRBV30	NA	once	14	TRBJ1-1	CAWSYRYPDTEAFF	TGTGCCTGGAGTTATAGATACCCGGACACTGAAGCTTTCTTT
TRBV29-1	TRBD2	NA	15	TRBJ2-3	CSVEFAGLGLYTQYF	TGCAGCGTTGAATTTGCGGGACTAGGGCTATATACGCAGTATTTT
TRBV28	NA	NA	13	TRBJ1-1	CASSLGGNTEAFF	TGTGCCAGCAGTTTGGGGGGGAACACTGAAGCTTTCTTT
TRBV11-2	NA	NA	15	TRBJ1-4	CASSLDGATNEKLFF	TGTGCCAGCAGCTTAGACGGTGCAACTAATGAAAAACTGTTTTTT
TRBV27	NA	NA	14	TRBJ2-4	CASSNRLAKNIQYF	TGTGCCAGCAGCAACCGCCTAGCCAAAAACATTCAGTACTTC
TRBV5-1	TRBD1	NA	14	TRBJ2-7	CASSLGDSFYEQYF	TGCGCCAGCAGCTTAGGGGACAGTTTCTACGAGCAGTACTTC
TRBV27	TRBD1	NA	12	TRBJ2-2	CATGTGSMELFF	TGTGCCACAGGGACAGGGTCGATGGAGCTGTTTTTT
TRBV28	NA	few	13	TRBJ2-7	CASSPPNPYEQYF	TGTGCCAGCAGTCCACCCAACCCCTACGAGCAGTACTTC
TRBV6-1	TRBD1	NA	15	TRBJ2-7	CASRLGQGGDYEQYF	TGTGCCAGCAGGCTGGGACAGGGTGGGGACTACGAGCAGTACTTC
TRBV5-1	NA	NA	15	TRBJ1-5	CASSLDSRGNQPQHF	TGCGCCAGCAGCTTGGACAGCCGAGGAAATCAGCCCCAGCATTTT
TRBV6-5	TRBD1	NA	14	TRBJ2-4	CASRQQGSKNIQYF	TGTGCCAGCAGACAACAGGGGTCCAAAAACATTCAGTACTTC
TRBV6-6	NA	NA	11	TRBJ2-1	CASILYNEQFF	TGTGCCAGCATTCTATACAATGAGCAGTTCTTC
TRBV7-2	TRBD2	NA	16	TRBJ2-5	CASSLGLAGGGQTQYF	TGTGCCAGCAGCCTGGGACTAGCGGGAGGGGGCCAGACCCAGTACTTC
TRBV7-2	NA	NA	16	TRBJ2-2	CASSSRLVFNTGELFF	TGTGCCAGCAGCTCAAGACTAGTCTTTAACACCGGGGAGCTGTTTTTT
TRBV7-2	TRBD2	NA	16	TRBJ2-1	CASSSLSSGNYNEQFF	TGTGCCAGCAGCTCCCTGAGTAGCGGGAATTACAATGAGCAGTTCTTC
TRBV6-5	TRBD1	NA	14	TRBJ2-1	CASSPRDRDYEQFF	TGTGCCAGCAGCCCCAGGGACAGGGACTATGAGCAGTTCTTC
TRBV5-4	NA	NA	16	TRBJ1-5	CASSFGGRANNQPQHF	TGTGCCAGCAGCTTTGGGGGTCGAGCAAACAATCAGCCCCAGCATTTT
TRBV9	NA	NA	14	TRBJ1-1	CASSARGVNTEAFF	TGTGCCAGCAGCGCTCGGGGGGTGAACACTGAAGCTTTCTTT
TRBV4-3	TRBD1	NA	15	TRBJ2-7	CASSQGAQDRQGQYF	TGCGCCAGCAGCCAAGGGGCGCAGGACAGGCAGGGGCAGTACTTC
TRBV29-1	NA	NA	10	TRBJ2-2	CSPPFGELFF	TGCAGCCCCCCATTCGGGGAGCTGTTTTTT
TRBV9	NA	NA	14	TRBJ2-1	CASSAGRQANEQFF	TGTGCCAGCAGCGCCGGTCGACAGGCCAATGAGCAGTTCTTC
TRBV7-2	TRBD2	NA	16	TRBJ2-7	CASSSPRGLDSYEQYF	TGTGCCAGCAGCTCCCCCCGTGGACTAGACTCCTACGAGCAGTACTTC
TRBV2	NA	NA	11	TRBJ1-1	CASSEGTEAFF	TGTGCCAGCAGTGAAGGAACTGAAGCTTTCTTT
TRBV7-2	NA	NA	15	TRBJ2-2	CASSMREGNTGELFF	TGTGCCAGCAGCATGCGGGAAGGGAACACCGGGGAGCTGTTTTTT